This paragraph covers one TCR beta chain sequence. V was shortened by 1 base and J by 10 bases, with 5 bases between the two germline ends. Germline CDR1 and CDR2: SGHDN and FVKESK. The CDR3 extends over 12 amino acids. Authors' data handling: ImmunoSEQ supplied junction-only sequences lacking quality scores, so filtering was different. Method: immunoSEQ multiplex PCR; TCRdb's copy keeps in-frame clones and lacks some. Clonal size and the V and J genes are those of that table, whereas D and trimming came from the DNA. The profile shows roughly 490,000 clones, about three quarters of them singletons. This specimen comes from a study of shared clonotypes between healthy human individuals.

The receptor was derived from a woman aged 40 to 50 in good health. Some clones in this sample may be carry-over from other donors' samples. Sequencing used PBMCs. The V and J genes are TRBV14 and TRBJ1-6, with D unresolved. CDR3 nucleotides: TGTGCCAGCAGCCAAGGGGCATCACCCCTCCACTTT. Amino acid sequence: CASSQGASPLHF.